The present TCR beta chain was sequenced within a study of T cells in Graves' hyperthyroidism and ophthalmopathy. Amplified TCR beta CDR3 regions derived from RNA transcripts. Using the HTBI primer set, a first-round RT-PCR was run on the TCR CDR3. TCRdb processed the multiplex PCR reads anew with MiXCR; each CDR3 protein has one entry. The table includes approximately 400,000 distinct CDR3 sequences, approximately 15% detected once. The sample taken for sequencing was blood. The receptor comes from a woman aged 18 to 35 with Graves' hyperthyroidism.

The CDR3 here is CASSWRNEQYF. The CDR3 DNA follows: TGTGCCAGCAGTTGGCGGAACGAGCAGTACTTC. The V and J genes are TRBV6-2 or TRBV6-3 and TRBJ2-7; unclear D gene. Germline V CDR1 and CDR2: MNHEY, SVGEGT. The CDR3 covers 11 residues. V dropped 4 bases and J dropped 5 bases, with 6 bases sitting between them.